This T cell receptor beta chain is drawn from a study of beta chain features in type 1 diabetes. In this sample, this clone turned up many times. The antigen is unknown. General observations from the study: Within the patient group, naive, central memory and Treg TCRB repertoires appeared more similar to each other than within healthy donors. TCRB CDR3s were moderately but significantly shorter in Type 1 diabetes patients in all four CD4+ subsets. High TCR expression in some cells could lead to their over-representation in cDNA sequencing.

This CDR3 is 16 amino acids long. The sequenced template was cDNA made from the entire isolated RNA. Sequenced by immunoSEQ multiplex PCR; TCRdb stores in-frame clones only, minus some. The sample has more than 300,000 clones, less than 9.5% seen once. Sample: central memory CD4+ T cells from blood. The clonotype comes from a woman aged 18 to 35 in good health. The chain is built from TRBV12-2 and TRBJ2-4. TRBV12-2 is a recognized pseudogene. The CDR3: CASRESGHFVRSIQYF. The CDR3 DNA reads TGTGCAAGTCGCGAGTCCGGGCATTTCGTTAGGAGCATTCAGTACTTC.